This T cell receptor (beta chain) was recorded in a study of shared clonotypes between healthy human individuals. The V gene's germline CDR1 is SNHLY and CDR2 FYNNEI. V was pared by 8 bases and J by 5 bases, with 6 bases between. This CDR3 spans 10 amino acids. TCRdb keeps only in-frame clones here, not all; method: immunoSEQ multiplex PCR. The table has 1,400,000 or so clones, approximately 98.5% seen once. Study-wide results and limits: A reduction in generation probabilities was seen for non-shared clonotypes relative to those shared by all four donors.

This clone was counted once. What it binds is unknown. Within the sample, other DNA sequences also encode this same CDR3. V gene TRBV2 combines with J gene TRBJ2-5; D unresolved. Sample: naive CD4+ T cells sorted from blood. Subset: CD45RA+ positively selected. The source of this sequence is a man aged 25-45 years in good health. CDR3 protein: CASSRETQYF. The CDR3 DNA reads TGTGCCAGCTCTAGGGAGACCCAGTACTTC.